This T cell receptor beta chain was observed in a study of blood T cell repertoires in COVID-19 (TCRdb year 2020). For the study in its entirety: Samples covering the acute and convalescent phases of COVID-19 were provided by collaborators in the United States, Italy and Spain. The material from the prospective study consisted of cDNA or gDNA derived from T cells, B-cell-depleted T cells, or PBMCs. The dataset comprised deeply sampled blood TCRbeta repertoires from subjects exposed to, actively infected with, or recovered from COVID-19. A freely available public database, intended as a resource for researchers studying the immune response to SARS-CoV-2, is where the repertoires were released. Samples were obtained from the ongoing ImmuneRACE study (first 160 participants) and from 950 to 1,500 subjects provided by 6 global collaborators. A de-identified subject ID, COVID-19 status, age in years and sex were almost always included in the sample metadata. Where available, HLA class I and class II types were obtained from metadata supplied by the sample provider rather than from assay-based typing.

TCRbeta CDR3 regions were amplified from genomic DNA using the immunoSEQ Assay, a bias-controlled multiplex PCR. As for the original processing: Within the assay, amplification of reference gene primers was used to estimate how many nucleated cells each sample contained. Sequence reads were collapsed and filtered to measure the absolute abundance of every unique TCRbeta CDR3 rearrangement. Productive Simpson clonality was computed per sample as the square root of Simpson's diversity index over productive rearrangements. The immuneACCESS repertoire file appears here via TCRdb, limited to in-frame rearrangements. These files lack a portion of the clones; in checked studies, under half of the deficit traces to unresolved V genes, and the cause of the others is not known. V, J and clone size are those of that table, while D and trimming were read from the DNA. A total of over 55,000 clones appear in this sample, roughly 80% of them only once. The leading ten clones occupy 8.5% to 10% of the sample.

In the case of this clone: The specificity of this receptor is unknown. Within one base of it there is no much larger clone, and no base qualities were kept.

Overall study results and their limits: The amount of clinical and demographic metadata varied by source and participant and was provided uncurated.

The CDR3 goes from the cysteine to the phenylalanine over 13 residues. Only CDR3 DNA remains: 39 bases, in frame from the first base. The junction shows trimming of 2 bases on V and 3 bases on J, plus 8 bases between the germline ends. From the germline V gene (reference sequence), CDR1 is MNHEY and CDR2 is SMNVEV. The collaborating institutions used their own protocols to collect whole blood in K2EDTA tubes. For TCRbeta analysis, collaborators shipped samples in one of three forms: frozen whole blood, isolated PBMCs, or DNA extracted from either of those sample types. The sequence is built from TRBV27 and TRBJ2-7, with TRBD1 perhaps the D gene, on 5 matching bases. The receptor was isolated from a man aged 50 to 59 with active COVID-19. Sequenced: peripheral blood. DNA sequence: TGTGCCAGCAGTTTAAGGGGTAGCTACGAGCAGTACTTC. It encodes CASSLRGSYEQYF.